The T cell receptor (beta chain) under discussion was sequenced for a study of T cell changes during pregnancy in multiple sclerosis. Some clones are missing from TCRdb's copy, which holds only in-frame ones; the method was immunoSEQ multiplex PCR. The profile shows around 72,000 clones, 91% of them singletons. The V gene's germline CDR1 is MNHEY and CDR2 SMNVEV (reference sequence). V was clipped by 6 bases and J by 2 bases, with 17 bases between them. The CDR3 covers 16 residues. This sequence joins TRBV27 and TRBJ1-5; D perhaps matches TRBD1 (5 bases). The receptor was isolated from a female donor in good health, enrolled as a control in a pregnancy study. The source material was peripheral blood, sampled in the third trimester of pregnancy. The CDR3 DNA is TGTGCCAGCAGACGCCCTCAGGGTAAAGGCAATCAGCCCCAGCATTTT. Translation: CASRRPQGKGNQPQHF.